This entry lists 4 T cell receptor beta chains sequenced from one sample in a study of blood T cell repertoires in COVID-19. The repertoire was sequenced with immunoSEQ multiplex PCR; TCRdb's copy has only in-frame clones and lacks some. The table records about 160,000 clones, about nine tenths of them present only once. The source material was peripheral blood. The receptors were gathered from a man between 18 and 29 years old with acute or convalescent COVID-19.

The V and J genes are TRBV28 and TRBJ1-1; D is perhaps TRBD1 (6 bases). V lost 6 bases to trimming and J lost 8 bases, with 16 bases between them. CDR1 MDHEN and CDR2 SYDVKM come from the germline V gene. The CDR3 extends over 13 amino acids. The CDR3 DNA follows: TGTGCCAGCAGAATGACAGGACCGAGGGAAGCTTTCTTT. Translating gives CASRMTGPREAFF. The variable domain in full, completed from reference TRBV28 and TRBJ1-1, reads DVKVTQSSRYLVKRTGEKVFLECVQDMDHENMFWYRQDPGLGLRLIYFSYDVKMKEKGDIPEGYSVSREKKERFSLILESASTNQTSMYLCASRMTGPREAFFGQGTRLTVV.

The chain uses TRBV28 and TRBJ1-5; possibly TRBD1 for D (6 bases). Trimming pared 6 bases from V and 3 bases from J, leaving 9 bases between. The CDR3 totals 13 residues. Germline V gene sequence: CDR1 MDHEN, CDR2 SYDVKM. Here the CDR3 DNA reads TGTGCCAGCAGCCGGGGGGCCAATCAGCCCCAGCATTTT. As protein: CASSRGANQPQHF.

The CDR3 coding sequence is TGTGCCAGCAGTTTAGGAATAGACTACGAGCAGTACTTC. It encodes CASSLGIDYEQYF. V is TRBV12-3 or TRBV12-4 and J is TRBJ2-7, with D unclear. This CDR3 comprises 13 residues. The germline V and J ends were trimmed by 1 base and 3 bases, with 7 bases remaining between them.

The chain combines TRBV7-9 with TRBJ1-5; a possible D gene is TRBD1 (5 bases). The CDR3 consists of 14 residues. V shed 5 bases and J shed 2 bases, with 10 bases lying between them. The germline V gene has CDR1 SEHNR and CDR2 FQNEAQ (reference sequence). The CDR3 DNA sequence: TGTGCCAGCAGCGCTACAGGAGGCAATCAGCCCCAGCATTTT. Translation: CASSATGGNQPQHF.